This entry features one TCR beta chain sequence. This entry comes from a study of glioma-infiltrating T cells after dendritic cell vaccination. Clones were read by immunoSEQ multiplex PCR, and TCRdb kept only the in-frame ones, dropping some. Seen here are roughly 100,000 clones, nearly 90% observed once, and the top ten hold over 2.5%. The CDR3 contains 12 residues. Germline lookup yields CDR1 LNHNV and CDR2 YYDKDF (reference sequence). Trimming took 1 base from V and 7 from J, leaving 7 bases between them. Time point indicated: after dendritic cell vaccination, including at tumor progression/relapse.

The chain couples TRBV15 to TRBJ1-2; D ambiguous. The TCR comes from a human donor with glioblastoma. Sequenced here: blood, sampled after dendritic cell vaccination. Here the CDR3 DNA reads TGTGCCACCAGCAGAGCCGGGATTGGCTACACCTTC. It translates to CATSRAGIGYTF.